This is a list of T cell receptor beta chains from one sample in a study of blood T cell repertoires in COVID-19. The assay was immunoSEQ multiplex PCR, and TCRdb's table has in-frame clones only and misses some. Seen here are a few hundred thousand clones, 88% observed once, and the top ten hold 0.75% to 1%. The sample was peripheral blood. Receptors were obtained from a woman aged 40 to 50 who had recovered from COVID-19. Each CDR3 is given without its conserved first and last residue. Each record gives: CDR3 length, J gene, V gene, CDR3 protein.

16 TRBJ2-3 TRBV12-5 ASGWMSGRAEGTDTQY
14 TRBJ2-3 TRBV5-4 ASSLTSGTWTDTQY
12 TRBJ1-5 TRBV7-8 ASSLHNSNQPQH
13 TRBJ1-4 TRBV5-4 ASSGGTVANEKLF
14 TRBJ2-6 TRBV7-2 ASSPGGAAGANVLT
13 TRBJ1-3 TRBV6-5 ASRAQGARGNTIY
11 TRBJ1-2 TRBV6-5 ASSTTGNYGYT
11 TRBJ1-5 TRBV30 AWSGRSVQPQH
11 TRBJ2-5 TRBV7-9 ASSQQGRGTQY
13 TRBJ1-2 TRBV6-5 ASSYPGRGPYGYT
20 TRBJ2-1 TRBV30 AWSASSPVIIAGPKDDNEQF
13 TRBJ2-1 TRBV6-5 ASTALGSGNNEQF
14 TRBJ2-1 TRBV24-1 ATSGGDYRGYNEQF
11 TRBJ2-7 TRBV28 ASSTPGSYEQY
12 TRBJ2-2 TRBV30 AWSGGTGGRELF
8 TRBJ2-7 TRBV19 ASATREQY
12 TRBJ1-6 TRBV7-8 ASSLGAGPSPLH
13 TRBJ1-1 TRBV19 ASRTTWATNTEAF
11 TRBJ2-5 TRBV19 ASTQSRWETQY
13 TRBJ2-1 TRBV7-9 ASSLGLAPHNEQF
14 TRBJ1-1 TRBV5-4 ASSERWDRGFAEAF
10 TRBJ2-1 TRBV2 AEGLADNEQF
13 TRBJ2-5 TRBV7-9 ASSLAGLAGGLQY
12 TRBJ2-7 TRBV11-1 ASSLATGAGEQY
9 TRBJ2-3 TRBV29-1 SVAPGGTQY
12 TRBJ2-2 TRBV11-2 ASSLSGATGELF
15 TRBJ2-7 TRBV6-2/TRBV6-3 ASSQTSGGPLSYEQY
12 TRBJ1-1 TRBV5-4 ASSLGGGGTEAF
16 TRBJ2-2 TRBV4-3 ASSQDVVGGPNTGELF
12 TRBJ2-2 TRBV6-5 ASSTRGPVGELF
8 TRBJ1-2 TRBV9 ASSPGTGD
16 TRBJ2-1 TRBV4-3 ASSQGGLAGGSGNEQF
13 TRBJ1-2 TRBV9 ASSVATGDRDGYT
14 TRBJ1-4 TRBV4-1 ASSPLPTVYNEKLF
13 TRBJ2-2 TRBV5-1 ASSLAAGRAGELF